The rows below give T cell receptor beta chains drawn from one sample of a study of OX40 agonist ivuxolimab in advanced cancers. The protocol was immunoSEQ multiplex PCR, while the TCRdb copy is restricted to in-frame clones and leaves out a portion. The sample lists 55,000 to 85,000 clones; about 85% were seen once. Sequenced material: CD4+ or CD8+ T cells sorted from blood, taken in a trial of the OX40 agonist ivuxolimab. The receptors shown here come from an adult with an advanced solid tumor such as melanoma, head and neck, liver or kidney cancer. Each CDR3 is given with its conserved first and last residue. The D gene is left open where the match is weak. Clone size is shown for a subset of rows, as once, few, many or a class of expanded clone.

clone size: .
J gene: TRBJ1-1
V gene: TRBV19
D gene: .
CDR3 protein: CASSIGQLSTEAFF
CDR3 DNA: TGTGCCAGTAGTATCGGACAACTATCAACTGAAGCTTTCTTT

clone size: .
J gene: TRBJ2-5
V gene: TRBV6-5
D gene: .
CDR3 protein: CASSYSIGRGQTQYF
CDR3 DNA: TGTGCCAGCAGTTACTCGATTGGTAGGGGACAGACCCAGTACTTC

clone size: .
J gene: TRBJ1-6
V gene: TRBV5-1
D gene: TRBD1
CDR3 protein: CASSLEPGGSSPLHF
CDR3 DNA: TGCGCCAGCAGCCTAGAGCCAGGGGGGAGTTCACCCCTCCACTTT

clone size: .
J gene: TRBJ2-5
V gene: TRBV5-1
D gene: TRBD1
CDR3 protein: CASREQGAQETQYF
CDR3 DNA: TGCGCCAGCAGGGAACAGGGGGCGCAAGAGACCCAGTACTTC

clone size: .
J gene: TRBJ2-2
V gene: TRBV29-1
D gene: TRBD1
CDR3 protein: CSAYGTANTGELFF
CDR3 DNA: TGCAGCGCTTATGGGACAGCGAACACCGGGGAGCTGTTTTTT

clone size: .
J gene: TRBJ1-2
V gene: TRBV6-5
D gene: .
CDR3 protein: CASSYSRGRLNYGYTF
CDR3 DNA: TGTGCCAGCAGTTACTCGAGGGGACGCCTTAACTATGGCTACACCTTC

clone size: .
J gene: TRBJ1-4
V gene: TRBV19
D gene: .
CDR3 protein: CASSGWGPLTNEKLFF
CDR3 DNA: TGTGCCAGTAGTGGATGGGGACCTCTAACTAATGAAAAACTGTTTTTT

clone size: .
J gene: TRBJ1-1
V gene: TRBV7-2
D gene: .
CDR3 protein: CASSANRGATEAFF
CDR3 DNA: TGTGCCAGCAGCGCCAACAGAGGGGCCACTGAAGCTTTCTTT

clone size: once
J gene: TRBJ2-7
V gene: TRBV6-4
D gene: .
CDR3 protein: CASSDLNPRRGILSNEQYF
CDR3 DNA: TGTGCCAGCAGTGATCTTAATCCGAGGAGGGGGATTCTTTCGAACGAGCAGTACTTC

clone size: .
J gene: TRBJ1-6
V gene: TRBV7-6
D gene: TRBD1
CDR3 protein: CASSYRGLSYNSPLHF
CDR3 DNA: TGTGCCAGCAGTTACAGGGGGCTCTCCTATAATTCACCCCTCCACTTT

clone size: .
J gene: TRBJ1-6
V gene: TRBV6-6
D gene: .
CDR3 protein: CASSYSRRNSPLHF
CDR3 DNA: TGTGCCAGCAGTTACTCACGACGGAATTCACCCCTCCACTTT

clone size: .
J gene: TRBJ2-3
V gene: TRBV4-3
D gene: TRBD2
CDR3 protein: CASSQEVAGGTDTQYF
CDR3 DNA: TGCGCCAGCAGCCAAGAGGTAGCGGGGGGGACAGATACGCAGTATTTT

clone size: .
J gene: TRBJ1-1
V gene: TRBV11-2
D gene: .
CDR3 protein: CASSLSGAGTEAFF
CDR3 DNA: TGTGCCAGCAGCTTATCCGGTGCTGGGACTGAAGCTTTCTTT

clone size: few
J gene: TRBJ2-6
V gene: TRBV7-7
D gene: .
CDR3 protein: CASSLGQSHSGANVLTF
CDR3 DNA: TGTGCCAGCAGCTTAGGACAGAGCCACTCTGGGGCCAACGTCCTGACTTTC

clone size: .
J gene: TRBJ1-2
V gene: TRBV5-5
D gene: .
CDR3 protein: CASSLVGDANYGYTF
CDR3 DNA: TGTGCCAGCAGCTTGGTAGGGGATGCTAACTATGGCTACACCTTC

clone size: once
J gene: TRBJ2-7
V gene: TRBV14
D gene: .
CDR3 protein: CASSANWGIPEYF
CDR3 DNA: TGTGCCAGCAGCGCCAATTGGGGAATACCGGAGTACTTC

clone size: .
J gene: TRBJ1-1
V gene: TRBV6-5
D gene: TRBD1
CDR3 protein: CASSYVNRGRRTEAFF
CDR3 DNA: TGTGCCAGCAGTTACGTCAACAGGGGGAGGCGGACTGAAGCTTTCTTT

clone size: .
J gene: TRBJ1-3
V gene: TRBV10-3
D gene: .
CDR3 protein: CAISEFEPSSGNTIYF
CDR3 DNA: TGTGCCATCAGTGAATTCGAGCCGAGCTCTGGAAACACCATATATTTT

clone size: .
J gene: TRBJ2-5
V gene: TRBV11-2
D gene: .
CDR3 protein: CASSSRAQYF
CDR3 DNA: TGTGCCAGCAGCTCGAGGGCCCAGTACTTC

clone size: .
J gene: TRBJ2-5
V gene: TRBV11-2
D gene: TRBD2
CDR3 protein: CASGRGLARDKETQYF
CDR3 DNA: TGTGCCAGCGGGAGAGGACTAGCTAGGGATAAAGAGACCCAGTACTTC

clone size: .
J gene: TRBJ2-5
V gene: TRBV7-9
D gene: .
CDR3 protein: CASSSTAYQETQYF
CDR3 DNA: TGTGCCAGCAGCTCTACAGCTTACCAAGAGACCCAGTACTTC

clone size: .
J gene: TRBJ1-5
V gene: TRBV6-6
D gene: .
CDR3 protein: CASSYRAGFQPQHF
CDR3 DNA: TGTGCCAGCAGTTACAGGGCAGGTTTCCAGCCCCAGCATTTT

clone size: .
J gene: TRBJ1-1
V gene: TRBV7-2
D gene: TRBD1
CDR3 protein: CASSLVGTDTEAFF
CDR3 DNA: TGTGCCAGCAGCTTAGTGGGGACAGACACTGAAGCTTTCTTT

clone size: .
J gene: TRBJ1-3
V gene: TRBV7-3
D gene: TRBD1
CDR3 protein: CASSPGQGDTIYF
CDR3 DNA: TGTGCCAGCAGCCCAGGACAGGGAGACACCATATATTTT

clone size: .
J gene: TRBJ2-2
V gene: TRBV11-2
D gene: .
CDR3 protein: CASSLGVWLLPNTGELFF
CDR3 DNA: TGTGCCAGCAGCTTGGGAGTGTGGCTACTGCCAAACACCGGGGAGCTGTTTTTT

clone size: .
J gene: TRBJ2-3
V gene: TRBV10-2
D gene: .
CDR3 protein: CASSFDGNTDTQYF
CDR3 DNA: TGCGCCAGCAGTTTTGACGGAAACACAGATACGCAGTATTTT

clone size: .
J gene: TRBJ2-7
V gene: TRBV29-1
D gene: .
CDR3 protein: CSVEDGDSLYYEQYF
CDR3 DNA: TGCAGCGTTGAAGATGGAGACAGCCTTTACTACGAGCAGTACTTC

clone size: .
J gene: TRBJ1-6
V gene: TRBV5-4
D gene: .
CDR3 protein: CASSSRTLHSPLHF
CDR3 DNA: TGTGCCAGCAGCTCCCGGACGCTTCATTCACCCCTCCACTTT

clone size: once
J gene: TRBJ1-5
V gene: TRBV7-2
D gene: .
CDR3 protein: CASSARDGNQPQHF
CDR3 DNA: TGTGCCAGCAGCGCCCGGGACGGGAATCAGCCCCAGCATTTT

clone size: once
J gene: TRBJ2-7
V gene: TRBV5-1
D gene: .
CDR3 protein: CASSLGQSYEQYF
CDR3 DNA: TGCGCCAGCAGCTTGGGGCAGAGCTACGAGCAGTACTTC

clone size: .
J gene: TRBJ1-3
V gene: TRBV29-1
D gene: .
CDR3 protein: CSVLVTGIGSGNTIYF
CDR3 DNA: TGCAGCGTTCTCGTGACAGGAATAGGGTCTGGAAACACCATATATTTT

clone size: .
J gene: TRBJ1-2
V gene: TRBV11-2
D gene: TRBD1
CDR3 protein: CASSSYRGRADGYTF
CDR3 DNA: TGTGCCAGCAGCTCATACAGGGGGCGCGCAGATGGCTACACCTTC

clone size: few
J gene: TRBJ2-3
V gene: TRBV7-6
D gene: .
CDR3 protein: CASSLTSSSTDTQYF
CDR3 DNA: TGTGCCAGCAGCTTAACTAGCAGCAGCACAGATACGCAGTATTTT

clone size: .
J gene: TRBJ1-3
V gene: TRBV6-1
D gene: .
CDR3 protein: CASSRGSGGNTIYF
CDR3 DNA: TGTGCCAGCAGTAGAGGTTCGGGGGGAAACACCATATATTTT

clone size: .
J gene: TRBJ1-2
V gene: TRBV9
D gene: .
CDR3 protein: CASSVGQESFYGYTF
CDR3 DNA: TGTGCCAGCAGCGTAGGACAGGAATCCTTCTATGGCTACACCTTC

clone size: .
J gene: TRBJ2-1
V gene: TRBV11-2
D gene: .
CDR3 protein: CASSLDIRAAYPSFNEQFF
CDR3 DNA: TGTGCCAGCAGCTTAGATATACGGGCAGCCTACCCTTCATTCAATGAGCAGTTCTTC

clone size: .
J gene: TRBJ2-7
V gene: TRBV10-2
D gene: TRBD1
CDR3 protein: CASSVRGHYEQYF
CDR3 DNA: TGCGCCAGCAGCGTCAGGGGGCACTACGAGCAGTACTTC

clone size: few
J gene: TRBJ2-1
V gene: TRBV9
D gene: TRBD2
CDR3 protein: CASGTSGEVNEQFF
CDR3 DNA: TGTGCCAGCGGGACTAGCGGGGAAGTGAATGAGCAGTTCTTC

clone size: .
J gene: TRBJ1-5
V gene: TRBV18
D gene: .
CDR3 protein: CASSLGGRDQPQHF
CDR3 DNA: TGTGCCAGCTCACTTGGTGGTCGGGATCAGCCCCAGCATTTT

clone size: .
J gene: TRBJ1-3
V gene: TRBV20-1
D gene: .
CDR3 protein: CSARDSIGQLF
CDR3 DNA: TGCAGTGCTAGAGATTCCATTGGACAGCTTTTT